The 18 T cell receptor beta chains below were found in one sample sequenced in a study of persistence of HIV-infected CD4 T cells. What these receptors recognize is not known. The immunoSEQ assay was version 4, run in survey mode. Some clones are missing from TCRdb's copy, which holds only in-frame ones; the method was immunoSEQ multiplex PCR. The sample records some 49,000 clones, 85% to 90% being singletons. Nonspecific anti-CD3/anti-CD28 bead stimulation represents the broad CD4+ T cell repertoire. Responding CD4+ T cells were sorted by upregulation of both CD40 ligand and CD69. The sample consisted of CD4+ T cells sorted from PBMCs after approximately 19-hour stimulation, taken from a patient who received antiretroviral therapy. The source is an adult woman with HIV who was CMV-seropositive.

This chain links TRBV6-2 or TRBV6-3 with TRBJ1-1; 7 bases match TRBD1. The CDR3 is 13 amino acids. Germline V gives CDR1 MNHEY, CDR2 SVGEGT. The J segment lost 1 base and the V segment lost 5 bases, leaving 1 base of the junction unmatched. The CDR3 loop is CASSRTGNTEAFF. The CDR3 bases are TGTGCCAGCAGTCGGACAGGGAACACTGAAGCTTTCTTT.

The gene calls are TRBV5-5 and TRBJ1-2; 8 positions match TRBD1. Trimming took 0 bases from V and 2 from J; bases not matched to a gene: 18. Germline CDR1 is SGHKS and CDR2 is YYEKEE (reference sequence). This CDR3 is built from 20 residues. Written as DNA, the CDR3 is TGTGCCAGCAGCTTGGCCCCAGGGGGCGAGGTTCGTCCGATAAACTATGGCTACACCTTC. This encodes CASSLAPGGEVRPINYGYTF.

The chain carries TRBV19 and TRBJ2-1; TRBD2 might be the D (5 bases). Trimming shortened V by 5 bases and J by 8 bases, and 13 bases separated the two germline ends. There are 13 residues in the CDR3. In germline, CDR1 is LNHDA, CDR2 SQIVND (reference sequence). The CDR3 loop reads CASSHPGRHEQFF. CDR3 bases: TGTGCCAGTAGTCACCCGGGAAGACATGAGCAGTTCTTC.

The CDR3 here is CASHLSGANVLTF. The DNA of the CDR3 is TGTGCCAGCCACCTATCTGGGGCCAACGTCCTGACTTTC. The V call is TRBV12-3 or TRBV12-4, the J call TRBJ2-6; no reliable D call. With 8 bases removed from V and 1 base from J, the gap between germline ends came to 6 bases. The CDR3 runs to 13 residues.

In regard to this clone: This specimen includes other DNA sequences encoding the same CDR3. The rearrangement links TRBV27 to TRBJ2-5; a weak D match, TRBD2 (5 bases). The germline gives CDR1 MNHEY, CDR2 SMNVEV (reference sequence). This CDR3 spans 12 amino acids. The V and J ends lost 6 bases and 7 bases respectively, with 12 bases between them. In nucleotides, the CDR3 is TGTGCCAGCAGCGCCGATGGGAGGACCCAGTACTTC. The encoded protein is CASSADGRTQYF.

This chain links TRBV7-6 with TRBJ2-1, with 7 bases lining up with TRBD2. With 5 bases clipped from V and 8 bases from J, the junction kept 9 bases outside the gene matches. Germline assignment: CDR1 SGHVS and CDR2 FNYEAQ. This CDR3 is 14 amino acids long. Written as DNA, the CDR3 is TGTGCCAGCAGCCTACTAGCGCCAAAGGATGAGCAGTTCTTC. This translates into CASSLLAPKDEQFF.

V usage is TRBV12-3 or TRBV12-4 and J usage is TRBJ1-1; tentatively, D is TRBD1 (5 bases). The CDR3 consists of 13 residues. V was trimmed by 5 bases and J by 5 bases, leaving 12 bases between them. The CDR3 reads CASSPDGQTEAFF. The DNA of the CDR3 is TGTGCCAGCAGTCCGGACGGACAAACTGAAGCTTTCTTT.

V and J are TRBV2 and TRBJ2-5; 9 nucleotides line up with TRBD2. Germline loops: CDR1 SNHLY, CDR2 FYNNEI. The CDR3 runs 14 residues. Trimming removed 3 bases from V and 4 bases from J; junction bases left unmatched: 3. CDR3 sequence (DNA): TGTGCCAGCAGTGAGAGGCGGGGGGGAGAGACCCAGTACTTC. It is translated as CASSERRGGETQYF. Drawing the rest from reference TRBV2 and TRBJ2-5, the complete variable domain is EPEVTQTPSHQVTQMGQEVILRCVPISNHLYFYWYRQILGQKVEFLVSFYNNEISEKSEIFDDQFSVERPDGSNFTLKIRSTKLEDSAMYFCASSERRGGETQYFGPGTRLLVL.

V and J are TRBV6-5 and TRBJ1-1, with 8 bases aligning to TRBD1. Germline CDR1 is MNHEY and CDR2 is SVGAGI. V dropped 2 bases and J dropped 5; count of bases not matched to a gene: 4. CDR3 length equals 14 residues. The CDR3 protein is CASSYDRGRTEAFF. CDR3 coding DNA: TGTGCCAGCAGTTACGACAGGGGCCGGACTGAAGCTTTCTTT.

The chain recombines TRBV6-5 with TRBJ2-3; D ambiguous. V lost 7 bases to trimming and J lost 2 bases, with 16 bases between them. Germline V lookup: CDR1 MNHEY, CDR2 SVGAGI. CDR3 size: 15 residues. This CDR3 is CASIRIGQSTDTQYF. The CDR3 nucleotides are TGTGCCAGCATCAGGATCGGGCAGTCCACAGATACGCAGTATTTT.

The chain has TRBV10-1 and TRBJ2-5; tentative D call: TRBD2 (6 bases). The ends were cut back, 2 bases at V and 1 base at J, with 14 bases in the middle. The V gene's germline CDR1 is WNHNN and CDR2 SYGVQD (reference sequence). The CDR3 runs to 16 residues. The CDR3 here is CASSEGLAGSQETQYF. CDR3 DNA sequence: TGCGCCAGCAGTGAGGGGTTGGCGGGATCCCAAGAGACCCAGTACTTC.

The V gene is TRBV10-2, the J gene TRBJ1-6, with 7 bases fitting TRBD1. The V and J ends lost 7 bases and 5 bases, in that order; junction bases with no gene match: 8. The CDR3 extends over 15 amino acids. Germline CDR1 is WSHSY and CDR2 is SAAADI. The CDR3: CASKRTQGDNSPLHF. The CDR3, as DNA: TGCGCCAGCAAGAGAACCCAGGGGGATAATTCACCCCTCCACTTT.

The chain has TRBV27 and TRBJ1-2, with 10 bases that match TRBD1. The V segment lost 10 bases and the J segment 4 bases; nucleotides outside the gene matches: 6. The CDR3 contains 13 residues. Germline V gene lookup returns CDR1 MNHEY and CDR2 SMNVEV (reference sequence). CDR3 coding DNA: TGTGCCACCTCGGACAGGGGGAGCTATGGCTACACCTTC. This sequence encodes CATSDRGSYGYTF.

The rearrangement joins TRBV5-6 to TRBJ2-5; 10 positions agree with TRBD1. Germline V lookup: CDR1 SGHDT, CDR2 YYEEEE. The CDR3 loop spans 16 amino acids. J was trimmed by 5 bases and V by 1 base; bases with no gene match: 8. The CDR3 DNA is TGTGCCAGCAGCTTGCGGGGACAGGGGTTAAGGGAGACCCAGTACTTC. This sequence encodes CASSLRGQGLRETQYF.

V gene TRBV6-5 combines with J gene TRBJ1-2; 10 bases match TRBD1. The germline V gene has CDR1 MNHEY and CDR2 SVGAGI. The CDR3 is 12 amino acids. V was clipped by 8 bases and J by 8 bases; unmatched bases: 5. The CDR3 is CASGQGGRGYTF. CDR3 DNA sequence: TGTGCCAGCGGACAGGGGGGGCGCGGCTACACCTTC.

V usage is TRBV10-3 and J usage is TRBJ1-2, with D possibly matching TRBD1 (5 bases). V lost 0 bases, J lost 5 bases, and 7 bases lay in between. CDR1 and CDR2 (germline): ENHRY, SYGVKD. The CDR3 has 13 amino acids. For the CDR3, the DNA is TGTGCCATCAGTGAGTCGGGGGGGTATGGCTACACCTTC. This gives the protein CAISESGGYGYTF.

The chain couples TRBV28 to TRBJ2-4; no clear D. This CDR3 is built from 19 residues. Germline-derived CDR1 and CDR2 are MDHEN and SYDVKM. Deletions cut 0 bases from V and 0 bases from J, with 18 bases between. The CDR3 spells CASSLWAGLGTLAKNIQYF. Here the CDR3 DNA reads TGTGCCAGCAGTTTATGGGCTGGGCTAGGTACCTTAGCCAAAAACATTCAGTACTTC.

The V and J genes are TRBV28 and TRBJ1-1; D call uncertain. V was clipped by 6 bases and J by 0 bases, with 20 bases between them. The germline V gene encodes CDR1 MDHEN and CDR2 SYDVKM. The CDR3 is 17 amino acids. CDR3 DNA sequence: TGTGCCAGCAGCCCTCCCCCGCAGCTACTCATGAACACTGAAGCTTTCTTT. Protein product: CASSPPPQLLMNTEAFF.